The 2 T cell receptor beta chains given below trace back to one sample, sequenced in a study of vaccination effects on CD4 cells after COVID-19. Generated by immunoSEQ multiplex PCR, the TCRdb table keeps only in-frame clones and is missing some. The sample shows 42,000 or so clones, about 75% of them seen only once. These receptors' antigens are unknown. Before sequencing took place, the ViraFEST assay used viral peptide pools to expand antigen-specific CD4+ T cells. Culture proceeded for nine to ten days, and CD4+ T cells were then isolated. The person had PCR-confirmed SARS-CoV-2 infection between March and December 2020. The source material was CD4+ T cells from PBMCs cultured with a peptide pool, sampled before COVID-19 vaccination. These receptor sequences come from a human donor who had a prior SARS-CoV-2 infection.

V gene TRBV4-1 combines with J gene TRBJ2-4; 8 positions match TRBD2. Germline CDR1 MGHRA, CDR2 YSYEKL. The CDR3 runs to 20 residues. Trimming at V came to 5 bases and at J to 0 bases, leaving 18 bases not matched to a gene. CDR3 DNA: TGCGCCAGCAGCGATGGCCTAGCGGGCTTCTCCCCTGTAGCCAAAAACATTCAGTACTTC. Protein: CASSDGLAGFSPVAKNIQYF.

CDR3 amino acids: CATSDPTGYQPQHF. The CDR3 DNA reads TGTGCCACCAGTGATCCCACAGGGTATCAGCCCCAGCATTTT. This chain uses TRBV24-1 with TRBJ1-5, with D possibly matching TRBD1 (6 bases). With 3 bases removed from V and 5 bases from J, the gap between germline ends came to 10 bases. Germline V gene lookup returns CDR1 KGHDR and CDR2 SFDVKD. The CDR3 runs 14 residues.